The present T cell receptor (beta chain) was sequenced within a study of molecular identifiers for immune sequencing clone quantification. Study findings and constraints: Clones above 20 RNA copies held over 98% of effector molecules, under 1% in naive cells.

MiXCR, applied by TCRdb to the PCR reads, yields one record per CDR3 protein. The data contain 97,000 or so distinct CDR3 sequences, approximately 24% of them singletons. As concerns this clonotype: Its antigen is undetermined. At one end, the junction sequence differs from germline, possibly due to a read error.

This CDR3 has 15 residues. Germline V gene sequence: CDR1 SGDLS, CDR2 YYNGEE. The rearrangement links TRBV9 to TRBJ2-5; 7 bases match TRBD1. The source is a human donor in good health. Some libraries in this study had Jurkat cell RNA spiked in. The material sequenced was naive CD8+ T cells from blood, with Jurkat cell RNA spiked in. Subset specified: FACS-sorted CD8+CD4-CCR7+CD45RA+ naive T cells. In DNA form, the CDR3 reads TGTGCCAGCAGCGTAGAGGAGAGGGGGCCGGAGACCCAGTGCTTC. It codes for CASSVEERGPETQCF.